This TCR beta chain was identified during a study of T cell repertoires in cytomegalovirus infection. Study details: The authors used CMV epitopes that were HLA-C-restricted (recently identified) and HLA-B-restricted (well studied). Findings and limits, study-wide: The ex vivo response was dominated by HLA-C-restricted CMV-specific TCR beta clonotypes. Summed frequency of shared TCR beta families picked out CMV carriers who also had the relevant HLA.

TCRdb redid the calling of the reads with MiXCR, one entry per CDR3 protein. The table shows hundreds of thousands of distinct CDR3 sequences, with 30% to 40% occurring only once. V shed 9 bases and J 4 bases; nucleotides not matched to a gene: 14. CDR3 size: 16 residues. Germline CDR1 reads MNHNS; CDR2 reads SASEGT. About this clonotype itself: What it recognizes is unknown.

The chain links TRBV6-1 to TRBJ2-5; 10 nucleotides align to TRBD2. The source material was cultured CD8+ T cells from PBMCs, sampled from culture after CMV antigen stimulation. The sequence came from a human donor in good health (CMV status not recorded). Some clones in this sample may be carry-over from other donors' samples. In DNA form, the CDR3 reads TGTGCCAGTAGGGGGCTAGCGGGGGCCCCGCGAGAGACCCAGTACTTC. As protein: CASRGLAGAPRETQYF.